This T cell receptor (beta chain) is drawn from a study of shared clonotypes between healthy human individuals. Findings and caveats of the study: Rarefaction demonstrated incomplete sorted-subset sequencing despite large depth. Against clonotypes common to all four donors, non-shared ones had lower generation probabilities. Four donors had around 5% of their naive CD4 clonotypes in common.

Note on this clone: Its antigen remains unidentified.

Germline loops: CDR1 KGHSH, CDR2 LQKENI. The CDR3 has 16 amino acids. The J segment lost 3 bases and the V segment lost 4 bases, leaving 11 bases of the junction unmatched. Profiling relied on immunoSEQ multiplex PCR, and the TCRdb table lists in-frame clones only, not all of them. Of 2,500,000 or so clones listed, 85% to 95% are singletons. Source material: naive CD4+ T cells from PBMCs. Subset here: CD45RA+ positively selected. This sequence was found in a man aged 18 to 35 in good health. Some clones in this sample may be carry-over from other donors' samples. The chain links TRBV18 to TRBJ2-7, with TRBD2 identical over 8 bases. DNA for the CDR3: TGTGCCAGCTCACTCGGGGGGGCTGGTATAGTCTACGAGCAGTACTTC. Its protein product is CASSLGGAGIVYEQYF. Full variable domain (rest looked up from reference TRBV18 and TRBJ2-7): NAGVMQNPRHLVRRRGQEARLRCSPMKGHSHVYWYRQLPEEGLKFMVYLQKENIIDESGMPKERFSAEFPKEGPSILRIQQVVRGDSAAYFCASSLGGAGIVYEQYFGPGTRLTVT.